This TCR beta chain was captured by sequencing in a study of blood T cell repertoires in COVID-19. Study-wide background: Acute-phase and convalescent COVID-19 samples originated in the United States, Italy and Spain. The cDNA or gDNA used as material had been derived from T cells, B-cell-depleted T cells, or PBMCs.

The CDR3 is 16 amino acids. CDR1 and CDR2 (germline): LGHDT, YNNKEL (reference sequence). Trimming took 1 base from V and 3 from J, leaving 13 bases between them. Original handling: Amplifying reference gene primers gave estimates of nucleated cell counts. Assay used: immunoSEQ multiplex PCR; TCRdb lists only in-frame clones, some missing. From that table come the V and J calls and clone size; the DNA was used to work out D and trimming. The repertoire holds 150,000 to 200,000 clones, with about three quarters as singletons. The rearrangement links TRBV3-1 (or the pseudogene TRBV3-2) to TRBJ1-5, with D perhaps matching TRBD1 (6 bases). Input material: peripheral blood. The origin of this receptor is a man in his 70s with acute or convalescent COVID-19. In nucleotides, the CDR3 is TGTGCCAGCAGCCAAGGGGGGCCCCCGTTCAATCAGCCCCAGCATTTT. Protein product: CASSQGGPPFNQPQHF.